This is a list of T cell receptor beta chains from one sample in a study of blood T cell repertoires in COVID-19. Assay: immunoSEQ multiplex PCR; the TCRdb copy retains only in-frame clones and omits some. Of some 150,000 clones in the sample, about 88% are singletons; the top ten hold 7%. The sample taken for sequencing was peripheral blood. These receptors were taken from a woman aged 80 or older in a cohort sampled during active or convalescent COVID-19. The CDR3 runs from the conserved cysteine through the conserved F or W. Each record gives: CDR3 protein, CDR3 DNA, J gene, V gene, D gene, clone size. The D gene is left open where the match is weak. Clone size is not always given. Where it is, it says once, few, many or a class for expanded clones.

CDR3: CASSQGSETGRYEQYF; DNA: TGTGCCAGCAGCCAAGGGTCTGAGACAGGGCGCTACGAGCAGTACTTC; J: TRBJ2-7; V: TRBV3-1/TRBV3-2; D: TRBD1; size: NA
CDR3: CASSWGDRATDTQYF; DNA: TGCGCCAGCAGCTGGGGGGACAGGGCAACAGATACGCAGTATTTT; J: TRBJ2-3; V: TRBV5-1; D: TRBD1; size: once
CDR3: CASSLNPQGTQYF; DNA: TGCGCCAGCAGCTTGAACCCCCAGGGTACGCAGTATTTT; J: TRBJ2-3; V: TRBV5-1; D: NA; size: NA
CDR3: CASSIAAGSYNEQFF; DNA: TGTGCCAGTAGTATAGCAGCGGGGTCCTACAATGAGCAGTTCTTC; J: TRBJ2-1; V: TRBV19; D: TRBD2; size: NA
CDR3: CASSSHLLTSGRSYEQFF; DNA: TGTGCCAGCAGCTCCCACCTGCTGACTAGCGGGAGAAGCTATGAGCAGTTCTTC; J: TRBJ2-1; V: TRBV5-4; D: TRBD2; size: NA
CDR3: CASSPGFSDGYTF; DNA: TGTGCCAGTAGCCCGGGGTTTAGCGATGGCTACACCTTC; J: TRBJ1-2; V: TRBV19; D: NA; size: NA
CDR3: CASSFARLANNEQFF; DNA: TGCGCCAGCAGCTTCGCTAGACTAGCGAACAATGAGCAGTTCTTC; J: TRBJ2-1; V: TRBV5-1; D: TRBD2; size: NA
CDR3: CATSEPTGGSINEQFF; DNA: TGTGCCACCAGTGAGCCCACAGGGGGGTCAATCAATGAGCAGTTCTTC; J: TRBJ2-1; V: TRBV24-1; D: TRBD1; size: once
CDR3: CASSIGQGAVYGYTF; DNA: TGTGCCAGCAGCATAGGACAGGGGGCCGTCTATGGCTACACCTTC; J: TRBJ1-2; V: TRBV5-6; D: TRBD1; size: NA
CDR3: CSASVSGSNQPQHF; DNA: TGCAGTGCTAGTGTGTCAGGGAGCAATCAGCCCCAGCATTTT; J: TRBJ1-5; V: TRBV20-1; D: NA; size: few
CDR3: CASGLEPGGPQHF; DNA: TGTGCTAGTGGTTTGGAGCCCGGGGGGCCCCAGCATTTT; J: TRBJ1-5; V: TRBV12-5; D: NA; size: NA
CDR3: CSYRDTLHEKLFF; DNA: TGCAGCTATCGGGACACACTCCATGAAAAACTGTTTTTT; J: TRBJ1-4; V: TRBV29-1; D: NA; size: few
CDR3: CASSYQEGDTQYF; DNA: TGTGCCAGCTCGTACCAGGAGGGAGATACGCAGTATTTT; J: TRBJ2-3; V: TRBV18; D: NA; size: NA
CDR3: CASSRVQDPSTDTQYF; DNA: TGTGCCAGCAGTCGCGTACAGGACCCATCCACAGATACGCAGTATTTT; J: TRBJ2-3; V: TRBV5-4; D: NA; size: NA
CDR3: CATSRDSRLAVKSSTDTQYF; DNA: TGTGCCACCAGCAGAGATTCCCGGCTAGCGGTGAAGTCTAGCACAGATACGCAGTATTTT; J: TRBJ2-3; V: TRBV15; D: TRBD2; size: NA
CDR3: CASKPTGGDTEAFF; DNA: TGTGCCAGTAAGCCGACAGGGGGGGATACTGAAGCTTTCTTT; J: TRBJ1-1; V: TRBV19; D: TRBD1; size: NA
CDR3: CASSPQRRVNTEAFF; DNA: TGTGCCAGCTCACCACAGCGCAGGGTGAACACTGAAGCTTTCTTT; J: TRBJ1-1; V: TRBV18; D: NA; size: NA
CDR3: CASSPKPGVNYGYTF; DNA: TGTGCCAGCAGCCCTAAGCCGGGGGTTAACTATGGCTACACCTTC; J: TRBJ1-2; V: TRBV13; D: NA; size: NA
CDR3: CASSSPGQVADTQYF; DNA: TGTGCCAGCAGCTCTCCGGGACAGGTCGCAGATACGCAGTATTTT; J: TRBJ2-3; V: TRBV7-2; D: TRBD1; size: NA
CDR3: CASSLRTGLAKNIQYF; DNA: TGTGCCAGCAGTTTAAGGACAGGTTTAGCCAAAAACATTCAGTACTTC; J: TRBJ2-4; V: TRBV6-5; D: TRBD1; size: NA
CDR3: CASSHPLGAGPVF; DNA: TGTGCCAGCAGCCACCCTCTTGGGGCAGGACCCGTTTTT; J: TRBJ1-1; V: TRBV3-1/TRBV3-2; D: NA; size: NA
CDR3: CASSLAGQREETQYF; DNA: TGCGCCAGCAGCTTGGCCGGACAGAGGGAAGAGACCCAGTACTTC; J: TRBJ2-5; V: TRBV5-1; D: NA; size: NA
CDR3: CASSQWSDTEAFF; DNA: TGTGCCAGCAGCCAGTGGAGTGACACTGAAGCTTTCTTT; J: TRBJ1-1; V: TRBV3-1/TRBV3-2; D: NA; size: NA
CDR3: CASGLVIWGQKNTEAFF; DNA: TGTGCTAGTGGTTTGGTAATTTGGGGACAGAAGAACACTGAAGCTTTCTTT; J: TRBJ1-1; V: TRBV12-5; D: TRBD1; size: once
CDR3: CASRDPGAGANVLTF; DNA: TGTGCCAGCAGGGATCCGGGGGCTGGGGCCAACGTCCTGACTTTC; J: TRBJ2-6; V: TRBV27; D: NA; size: once
CDR3: CASSLTDPTYNEQFF; DNA: TGTGCCAGCAGCTTGACAGATCCTACCTACAATGAGCAGTTCTTC; J: TRBJ2-1; V: TRBV5-4; D: NA; size: NA
CDR3: CASSREDRAIYEQYF; DNA: TGTGCCAGCAGTCGTGAGGACAGGGCGATCTACGAGCAGTACTTC; J: TRBJ2-7; V: TRBV7-2; D: TRBD1; size: NA
CDR3: CASSQAGGVAEAFF; DNA: TGTGCCAGCAGCCAGGCAGGGGGCGTGGCTGAAGCTTTCTTT; J: TRBJ1-1; V: TRBV7-9; D: TRBD1; size: NA
CDR3: CASSRQGARLANTGELFF; DNA: TGTGCCAGCAGTCGACAGGGGGCGCGTCTCGCGAACACCGGGGAGCTGTTTTTT; J: TRBJ2-2; V: TRBV6-6; D: TRBD1; size: NA
CDR3: CASSSGSGSGNTIYF; DNA: TGTGCCAGCAGCTCTGGGTCGGGCTCTGGAAACACCATATATTTT; J: TRBJ1-3; V: TRBV5-4; D: NA; size: NA
CDR3: CASSAGSSGNTIYF; DNA: TGTGCCAGCAGCGCCGGGTCCTCTGGAAACACCATATATTTT; J: TRBJ1-3; V: TRBV7-9; D: NA; size: NA
CDR3: CASSLKGAGQPQHF; DNA: TGTGCCAGCAGCTTAAAGGGGGCGGGGCAGCCCCAGCATTTT; J: TRBJ1-5; V: TRBV5-6; D: TRBD1; size: NA
CDR3: CASSSRQGIGEQYF; DNA: TGCGCCAGCAGCTCGAGACAGGGGATTGGCGAGCAGTACTTC; J: TRBJ2-7; V: TRBV5-1; D: TRBD1; size: NA
CDR3: CASSPNPGLAGVGTGELFF; DNA: TGTGCCAGCTCACCGAACCCGGGACTAGCGGGAGTCGGCACCGGGGAGCTGTTTTTT; J: TRBJ2-2; V: TRBV18; D: TRBD2; size: NA
CDR3: CASSNGQGTGYTF; DNA: TGTGCCAGCAGTAACGGACAGGGTACTGGCTACACCTTC; J: TRBJ1-2; V: TRBV6-5; D: TRBD1; size: few
CDR3: CASSGFRGNQPQHF; DNA: TGTGCCAGCAGTGGGTTTCGGGGCAATCAGCCCCAGCATTTT; J: TRBJ1-5; V: TRBV2; D: NA; size: NA
CDR3: CASSPSRGPGELFF; DNA: TGTGCCAGCTCACCATCGCGGGGGCCCGGGGAGCTGTTTTTT; J: TRBJ2-2; V: TRBV18; D: NA; size: NA